This is a list of T cell receptor beta chains from one sample in a study of vaccination and CD4 T cells after COVID-19. Their cognate antigens are unknown. TCRdb passed the PCR reads through MiXCR, listing each CDR3 protein once. The table includes 15,000 to 25,000 distinct CDR3 sequences, around half detected once. The sequencing used CD4+ T cells from blood, cultured in vitro, collected before SARS-CoV-2 vaccination. The source of these receptors is a human donor who had recovered from COVID-19. The CDR3 runs from the conserved cysteine through the conserved F or W. A D gene is named only where the DNA matches it firmly. Only some rows state a clone size, as once, few, many or a class for expanded clones.

D gene	clone size	V gene	J gene	CDR3 DNA	CDR3 protein
.	.	TRBV6-1	TRBJ2-3	TGTGCCAGCACGGCCCTAGGGGATCCAGATACGCAGTATTTT	CASTALGDPDTQYF
TRBD2	.	TRBV25-1	TRBJ2-3	TGTGCCAGCCGCCGGGAGGTGGGAGATACGCAGTATTTT	CASRREVGDTQYF
TRBD2	.	TRBV11-2	TRBJ2-7	TGTGCCAGCAGCTCCATTCGTGGGACTAGCGACCGGTTGCGGGGCGAGCAGTACTTC	CASSSIRGTSDRLRGEQYF
TRBD1	few	TRBV28	TRBJ2-2	TGTGCCAGCTTTCACAGGGGAACGAACACCGGGGAGCTGTTTTTT	CASFHRGTNTGELFF
TRBD1	.	TRBV7-2	TRBJ2-7	TGTGCCAGCAGCTCGGAGGGACAGGGGAACTTCGAGCAGTACTTC	CASSSEGQGNFEQYF
.	few	TRBV28	TRBJ1-5	TGTGCCACCGCCTGGGTACGCAATCAGCCCCAGCATTTT	CATAWVRNQPQHF
.	.	TRBV20-1	TRBJ1-1	TGCAGTGCTAGCCTGGCGGAGAACACTGAAGCTTTCTTT	CSASLAENTEAFF
TRBD2	.	TRBV11-2	TRBJ2-7	TGTGCCAGCAGCTTAGGGGCTAGCGGGAGACACGAGCAGTACTTC	CASSLGASGRHEQYF
TRBD1	.	TRBV7-2	TRBJ1-2	TGTGCCAGCAGCTATTCGGGACAGAACTATGGCTACACCTTC	CASSYSGQNYGYTF
TRBD2	few	TRBV20-1	TRBJ2-3	TGCAGTGCTCCCCACGGGGGGGGTAACACAGATACGCAGTATTTT	CSAPHGGGNTDTQYF
TRBD1	.	TRBV20-1	TRBJ1-1	TGCAGTGCCAAGGACAGGGGGCTTTGGGGCACTGAAGCTTTCTTT	CSAKDRGLWGTEAFF
.	few	TRBV7-2	TRBJ2-5	TGTGCCAGCAGATTGAAAGAGACCCAGTACTTC	CASRLKETQYF
.	.	TRBV2	TRBJ2-3	TGTGCCAGCAGGCTGACAGCTACTAGCACAGATACGCAGTATTTT	CASRLTATSTDTQYF
TRBD2	.	TRBV6-2/TRBV6-3	TRBJ2-5	TGTGCCAGCAGCCCCGGACTAGCGGCGTCCCAGTACTTC	CASSPGLAASQYF
TRBD1	.	TRBV2	TRBJ1-2	TGTGCCAGCAGCGCACGGGACAGGGGGCGAAGCGGCTACACCTTC	CASSARDRGRSGYTF
TRBD1	few	TRBV6-1	TRBJ1-3	TGTGCCAGCAGTGAAGCCCTAGGACAGGGGGTGAACACCATATATTTT	CASSEALGQGVNTIYF
TRBD1	.	TRBV12-3/TRBV12-4	TRBJ2-5	TGTGCCAGCAGGACAGGGGGAACTAAACTGGAGACCCAGTACTTC	CASRTGGTKLETQYF
TRBD1	.	TRBV18	TRBJ2-7	TGTGCCAGCTCACGTGGGAGTGGGACAGGGGTAGGGTACGAGCAGTACTTC	CASSRGSGTGVGYEQYF
TRBD2	.	TRBV18	TRBJ2-5	TGTGCCAGCTCACCCCAACTAGCGGGAGGTGGAGAGACCCAGTACTTC	CASSPQLAGGGETQYF
.	.	TRBV7-9	TRBJ2-3	TGTGCCAGCAGCTTAGTTTGGCCTAGCAGAGACACAGATACGCAGTATTTT	CASSLVWPSRDTDTQYF
.	.	TRBV2	TRBJ1-2	TGTGCCAGCACCCAGAACTATGGCTACACCTTC	CASTQNYGYTF
.	few	TRBV7-3	TRBJ1-6	TGTGCCAGCAGCCTAACGGGAGTGGGAAATTCACCCCTCCACTTT	CASSLTGVGNSPLHF
TRBD2	once	TRBV18	TRBJ2-4	TGTGCCAGCTCACCCGAAGGACTAGCGGGGGCCCCGTACTTC	CASSPEGLAGAPYF
TRBD1	few	TRBV6-2/TRBV6-3	TRBJ1-6	TGTGCCAGCAGTAGTAATCGACAGGGGATTTCACCCCTCCACTTT	CASSSNRQGISPLHF
.	few	TRBV11-3	TRBJ1-1	TGTGCCAGCAGCTACGGGAGGGGCACTGAAGCTTTCTTT	CASSYGRGTEAFF
.	.	TRBV5-1	TRBJ1-2	TGCGCCAGCAGCTTCGGCTACACCTTC	CASSFGYTF
.	.	TRBV24-1	TRBJ2-7	TGTGCCACCAGTGAATCGGGGACCTACGAGCAGTACTTC	CATSESGTYEQYF
.	.	TRBV20-1	TRBJ2-5	TGCAGTGCTCAAGATACAGGTTCCGGCGAGACCCAGTACTTC	CSAQDTGSGETQYF
.	.	TRBV12-5	TRBJ1-1	TGTGCTAGTGGCCGACGAGGGGACCCACGTATGAACACTGAAGCTTTCTTT	CASGRRGDPRMNTEAFF
.	.	TRBV6-4	TRBJ1-1	TGTGCCAGCAGTCCCCGGGGGCTGAACACTGAAGCTTTCTTT	CASSPRGLNTEAFF
TRBD1	.	TRBV6-1	TRBJ1-1	TGTGCCAGCAGAAGGGGGACAGCCACTGAAGCTTTCTTT	CASRRGTATEAFF
.	few	TRBV6-1	TRBJ1-6	TGTGCCAGCGGGTCTAGAACTACACCCCTCCACTTT	CASGSRTTPLHF
.	.	TRBV2	TRBJ2-7	TGTGCCAGCAGTTTTTCCGGGCCGGTAAAATACTTC	CASSFSGPVKYF
.	few	TRBV11-2	TRBJ1-1	TGTGCCAGCAGCTTAGATCGGCACCCACGGGCTTTCTTT	CASSLDRHPRAFF
TRBD1	.	TRBV10-3	TRBJ1-3	TGTGCCATCACGGGACAGGGAGGAAACACCATATATTTT	CAITGQGGNTIYF
.	.	TRBV20-1	TRBJ2-3	TGCAGCTCATGTCAGGCCACAGATACGCAGTATTTT	CSSCQATDTQYF
.	once	TRBV7-8	TRBJ2-3	TGTGCCAGCAGCCGACAGGCCCTGGGGACCACAGATACGCAGTATTTT	CASSRQALGTTDTQYF
.	few	TRBV20-1	TRBJ2-3	TGCAGTGCTTGGACTGCCAGGGATACGCAGTATTTT	CSAWTARDTQYF
.	.	TRBV30	TRBJ1-1	TGTGCCTGGAGTGTCAACAGGCTGCGTGAAGCTTTCTTT	CAWSVNRLREAFF
.	.	TRBV6-1	TRBJ1-1	TGTGCCAGCGCCCAACGGGGAACTGAAGCTTTCTTT	CASAQRGTEAFF
.	.	TRBV7-9	TRBJ1-1	TGTGCCAGCAGCCCTACTATGCAGGTCTTGGTCACTGAAGCTTTCTTT	CASSPTMQVLVTEAFF
.	.	TRBV12-3/TRBV12-4	TRBJ1-5	TGTGCCAGCAGTTTATCCGGGAATCAGCCCCAGCATTTT	CASSLSGNQPQHF
.	few	TRBV20-1	TRBJ1-5	TGCAGTGCAAGGACGGCGAATCAGCCCCAGCATTTT	CSARTANQPQHF
.	.	TRBV20-1	TRBJ1-6	TGCAGTGCCACTCCGGGACTTGGGGCTCGTTCACCCCTCCACTTT	CSATPGLGARSPLHF
.	.	TRBV29-1	TRBJ2-5	TGCAGCGTCGTGACAGATGGGGAGACCCAGTACTTC	CSVVTDGETQYF
.	.	TRBV28	TRBJ2-7	TGTGCCAGCAGTACGCCCCAGGTACAGCCCAACTACGAGCAGTACTTC	CASSTPQVQPNYEQYF
.	.	TRBV19	TRBJ1-5	TGTGCCACTCGGGGGGCCCTCGGGCAGCCCCAGCATTTT	CATRGALGQPQHF
.	.	TRBV11-3	TRBJ2-2	TGTGCCAGCAGCTTAGATTTAGGGGTGTCGAACACCGGGGAGCTGTTTTTT	CASSLDLGVSNTGELFF
.	.	TRBV20-1	TRBJ2-1	TGCAGTGCTAGATCCTGGCGGAACTACAATGAGCAGTTCTTC	CSARSWRNYNEQFF
TRBD1	.	TRBV20-1	TRBJ1-1	TGCAGTGCTAAGCAGGGGGCTGAAGCTTTCTTT	CSAKQGAEAFF
TRBD1	.	TRBV6-1	TRBJ2-7	TGTGCCAGCATATCGGGGACAGGTACCTACGAGCAGTACTTC	CASISGTGTYEQYF